This T cell receptor (beta chain) was recovered during a study of regulatory T cells in long-lasting Graves disease. In the study overall: Antithyroid drug use was under 3 months in newly diagnosed Graves' patients. General study findings and limits: Persistent disease favored TRBV28, TRBJ1-2 and TRBJ2-5.

V lost 3 bases, J lost 3 bases, and 10 bases stayed unmatched. CDR1 is MGHDK, CDR2 SYGVNS, per germline. The length of the CDR3 is 17 residues. Both iRepertoire HTBI primers and Arm-PCR of CDR3 regions were used to build the TCR beta libraries. A single record per CDR3 protein comes from TCRdb applying MiXCR to the multiplex PCR reads. The data show approximately 540,000 distinct CDR3 sequences, 9.5% to 15% seen once. This clonotype appeared many times. Its antigen is not known. Time point: newly diagnosed GD, antithyroid drugs for less than 3 months. PBMC-derived RNA was used for the TCR library. A further study also used this sample, focusing on T cells in Graves' hyperthyroidism and ophthalmopathy.

This sequence joins TRBV25-1 and TRBJ2-1; 8 bases match TRBD1. Here the sequenced sample was peripheral blood mononuclear cells (PBMCs), taken at new diagnosis, from a patient treated with antithyroid drugs. The TCR sequence derives from a woman in her twenties or thirties with Graves disease. CDR3 DNA sequence: TGTGCCAGCAGTGATTTTCGGACAGGGAAGAGCTACAATGAGCAGTTCTTC. Translated: CASSDFRTGKSYNEQFF.